A single sample gave rise to the 24 T cell receptor beta chains below, sequenced in a study of graft-versus-host responses after intestinal transplantation. Clones were read by immunoSEQ multiplex PCR, and TCRdb kept only the in-frame ones, dropping some. This sample carries 40,000 or so clones, just under 95% of them seen once, and the ten largest clones take approximately 0.71%. The sample consisted of PBMCs, taken 16 days after intestinal transplant. Receptors were obtained from a human patient who received an intestinal transplant, so some T cells may come from the graft donor.

The chain carries TRBV7-2 and TRBJ2-7; no reliable D call. Per the germline V gene, CDR1 is SGHTA and CDR2 is FQGNSA. V lost 2 bases and J lost 4, with 6 bases in between. The CDR3 is made up of 12 amino acids. The CDR3 DNA follows: TGTGCCAGCAGCTTAAGCGCTTACGAGCAGTACTTC. Its translation: CASSLSAYEQYF.

The V and J genes are TRBV18 and TRBJ1-1; 12 bases fit TRBD1. V trimming: 3 bases; J trimming: 1 base; junction bases outside the gene matches: 6. Per the germline V gene, CDR1 is KGHSH and CDR2 is LQKENI. The CDR3 totals 17 residues. CDR3 bases: TGTGCCAGCTCACCCGGAGGGACAGGGGGCACGAACACTGAAGCTTTCTTT. Translated: CASSPGGTGGTNTEAFF.

The V and J genes are TRBV19 and TRBJ2-7; tentative D call: TRBD2 (6 bases). The ends were cut back, 6 bases at V and 3 bases at J, with 15 bases in the middle. This CDR3 contains 14 residues. Germline lookup yields CDR1 LNHDA and CDR2 SQIVND (reference sequence). The CDR3 DNA reads TGTGCCAGTAGCCCCGAGGAGGGGATCTACGAGCAGTACTTC. Protein sequence: CASSPEEGIYEQYF.

V gene TRBV5-4 combines with J gene TRBJ1-1, with D uncertain. The CDR3 covers 13 residues. Between the trimmed V and J ends, which lost 1 base and 1 base, there was a span of 5 bases. Germline-derived CDR1 and CDR2 are SGHNT and YYREEE (reference sequence). The CDR3 is CASSLRGNTEAFF. CDR3 nucleotide sequence: TGTGCCAGCAGCTTGAGAGGGAACACTGAAGCTTTCTTT.

This sequence joins TRBV6-5 and TRBJ1-1; TRBD1 is a possible D gene (6 bases). Per the germline V gene, CDR1 is MNHEY and CDR2 is SVGAGI. Between the trimmed V and J ends, which lost 5 bases and 3 bases, there was a span of 10 bases. The CDR3 sequence is 13 residues long. CDR3 region: CASSPDRYTEAFF. CDR3 nucleotide sequence: TGTGCCAGCAGTCCCGACAGGTACACTGAAGCTTTCTTT.

The chain joins TRBV27 to TRBJ1-2; 8 nucleotides match TRBD1. After removal of 5 bases from V and 12 bases from J, the junction contained 14 bases not matched to a gene. Germline V lookup: CDR1 MNHEY, CDR2 SMNVEV (reference sequence). The CDR3 has 14 amino acids. This CDR3 reads CASSPSYDRGRDTF. For the CDR3, the DNA is TGTGCCAGCAGTCCCTCCTACGACAGGGGTCGAGACACCTTC.

The chain joins TRBV4-3 to TRBJ1-1; 10 positions agree with TRBD1. This CDR3 is built from 17 residues. CDR1 is LGHNA, CDR2 YSLEER, per germline. Germline trimming cut 0 bases from V and 5 bases from J; bases unmatched to any gene: 9. CDR3 in amino acids: CASSQDRVTGGNTEAFF. DNA for the CDR3: TGCGCCAGCAGCCAAGATCGGGTGACAGGGGGCAATACTGAAGCTTTCTTT.

This clone was recorded only once. V gene TRBV30 combines with J gene TRBJ2-7; the match to TRBD1 covers 8 bases. The CDR3 has 13 residues. V dropped 1 base and J dropped 10; count of bases not matched to a gene: 9. Per the germline V gene, CDR1 is GTSNPN and CDR2 is SVGIG (reference sequence). The CDR3 coding sequence is TGTGCCTGGAGTGCCACAGGGGGTCCGCAACAGTACTTC. Translating gives CAWSATGGPQQYF.

In this sample, this clone turned up once. This sequence joins TRBV5-8 and TRBJ1-5; 7 bases are a match to TRBD1. The CDR3 has 14 amino acids. Germline V gene lookup returns CDR1 SGHTS and CDR2 YDEGEE. V lost 0 bases, J lost 6 bases, and 3 bases stayed unmatched. CDR3 loop: CASSLGQGSQPQHF. The DNA for the CDR3 is TGTGCCAGCAGCTTGGGACAGGGTAGTCAGCCCCAGCATTTT.

The genes are TRBV7-8 and TRBJ1-1, with D perhaps TRBD1 (6 bases). CDR1 is SGHVS, CDR2 FQNEAQ, per germline. The CDR3 extends over 17 amino acids. V was shortened by 3 bases and J by 5 bases, with 22 bases between the two germline ends. The CDR3 DNA follows: TGTGCCAGCAGCTTTAGACTCTTTAGGGGGGGCGGAACTGAAGCTTTCTTT. Protein: CASSFRLFRGGGTEAFF.

The chain has TRBV7-9 and TRBJ1-2, with 8 nucleotides matching TRBD1. Germline trimming cut 5 bases from V and 3 bases from J; bases unmatched to any gene: 2. The CDR3 totals 13 residues. CDR1 is SEHNR, CDR2 FQNEAQ, per germline (reference sequence). CDR3 amino acids: CASSDRGDYGYTF. The CDR3 region has the DNA TGTGCCAGCAGCGACAGGGGTGACTATGGCTACACCTTC.

V gene TRBV25-1 combines with J gene TRBJ2-1; 10 bases line up with TRBD2. The CDR3 runs 18 residues. Germline values: CDR1 MGHDK, CDR2 SYGVNS. The V gene end was trimmed by 3 bases and the J gene end by 9 bases; junction bases not matched to a gene: 17. In nucleotides, the CDR3 is TGTGCCAGCAGTGAGTTCCCTAGGAGGTCTAGCGGGAGTTCTGAGCAGTTCTTC. Protein product: CASSEFPRRSSGSSEQFF.

The chain employs TRBV28 and TRBJ1-6, with D unresolved. The V end lost 3 bases, the J end lost 7 bases, and 13 bases lay between the germline ends. The CDR3 has 15 residues. Germline-derived CDR1 and CDR2 are MDHEN and SYDVKM. The CDR3 reads CASSFRAMENSPLHF. CDR3 DNA: TGTGCCAGCAGTTTTAGGGCAATGGAGAATTCACCCCTCCACTTT.

The chain recombines TRBV10-3 with TRBJ2-3; TRBD1 matches 9 bases. The germline V gene encodes CDR1 ENHRY and CDR2 SYGVKD. This CDR3 is 14 amino acids long. Trimming at V came to 4 bases and at J to 6 bases, leaving 5 bases not matched to a gene. The CDR3 sequence: CAISANGQGDTQYF. In DNA, the CDR3 is TGTGCCATCAGTGCTAACGGACAGGGGGATACGCAGTATTTT.

CDR3 bases: TGCGCCAGCAGCCAAGAAGGGCGACAGGGTGAGACCCAGTACTTC. Residues: CASSQEGRQGETQYF. V gene TRBV4-3 combines with J gene TRBJ2-5, with 7 bases fitting TRBD1. The CDR3 runs 15 residues. Germline V gene lookup returns CDR1 LGHNA and CDR2 YSLEER. V dropped 0 bases and J dropped 5; count of bases not matched to a gene: 6.

The genes are TRBV4-1 and TRBJ1-2; 7 bases align to TRBD1. Germline V gives CDR1 MGHRA, CDR2 YSYEKL. With 0 bases clipped from V and 6 bases from J, the junction kept 1 base outside the gene matches. The CDR3 covers 13 residues. In DNA, the CDR3 is TGCGCCAGCAGCCAAGACAGGGGGAATGGCTACACCTTC. Its translation: CASSQDRGNGYTF.

The chain couples TRBV6-5 to TRBJ2-7; 13 nucleotides agree with TRBD2. Germline V gene lookup returns CDR1 MNHEY and CDR2 SVGAGI. The ends lost 2 bases at V and 2 bases at J; junction bases unmatched: 3. This CDR3 contains 16 residues. CDR3 sequence: CASSYGTSGIPYEQYF. The CDR3 DNA is TGTGCCAGCAGTTACGGGACTAGCGGGATTCCCTACGAGCAGTACTTC.

This clone was seen a single time. The chain recombines TRBV19 with TRBJ2-1, with a tentative D call TRBD2 (6 bases). Germline V lookup: CDR1 LNHDA, CDR2 SQIVND (reference sequence). Trimming shortened V by 5 bases and J by 8 bases, and 10 bases separated the two germline ends. The CDR3 sequence is 12 residues long. The CDR3 spells CASSPRLDEQFF. The DNA for the CDR3 is TGTGCCAGTAGTCCCCGACTAGATGAGCAGTTCTTC.

This chain joins TRBV9 and TRBJ2-3; possibly TRBD2 for D (6 bases). With 3 bases removed from V and 4 bases from J, the gap between germline ends came to 15 bases. CDR1 is SGDLS, CDR2 YYNGEE, per germline. This CDR3 is 15 amino acids long. For the CDR3, the DNA is TGTGCCAGCAGCGCCGGGACTCTGGAGGCAGATACGCAGTATTTT. Translation gives CASSAGTLEADTQYF.

The chain is built from TRBV29-1 and TRBJ1-2, with D uncertain. Trimming removed 5 bases from V and 6 bases from J, with 19 bases in between. Germline CDR1 SQVTM, CDR2 ANQGSEA. This CDR3 spans 14 amino acids. The CDR3 protein is CSVLPGRRPHGYTF. The CDR3 DNA sequence: TGCAGCGTTTTACCGGGCCGTCGTCCCCATGGCTACACCTTC.

The V call is TRBV29-1, the J call TRBJ1-1; D perhaps matches TRBD1 (6 bases). The germline V gene encodes CDR1 SQVTM and CDR2 ANQGSEA. The CDR3 totals 13 residues. CDR3 region: CTALRGAGTEAFF. The CDR3 DNA follows: TGCACCGCCCTTCGGGGGGCTGGCACTGAAGCTTTCTTT.

Written as DNA, the CDR3 is TGTGCCAGCCGGTGGAGCGGGATGGTTTACAATGAGCAGTTCTTC. Translating gives CASRWSGMVYNEQFF. This chain connects TRBV5-7 to TRBJ2-1; 7 bases agree with TRBD2. TRBV5-7 is flagged as an ORF with uncertain function. The CDR3 runs to 15 residues. Trimming at V came to 7 bases and at J to 4 bases, leaving 11 bases not matched to a gene.

This clone was seen only once. CDR3 protein: CASSLWGTQQFF. In DNA form, the CDR3 reads TGTGCCAGCAGCTTATGGGGGACTCAGCAGTTCTTC. The V call is TRBV7-2, the J call TRBJ2-1, with a possible D match to TRBD2 (6 bases). V was clipped by 2 bases and J by 11 bases, with 10 bases between them. The V gene's germline CDR1 is SGHTA and CDR2 FQGNSA. The CDR3 has 12 residues.

The J gene is TRBJ2-2, the V gene TRBV30; perhaps D is TRBD1 or TRBD2 (5 bases each). The CDR3 is 16 amino acids. The V gene's germline CDR1 is GTSNPN and CDR2 SVGIG (reference sequence). Trimming removed 2 bases at V and 3 bases at J, with 16 bases between. The CDR3 loop is CAWSPGAGVYTGELFF. The CDR3 coding sequence is TGTGCCTGGAGTCCCGGGGCCGGGGTATACACCGGGGAGCTGTTTTTT.